The present TCR beta chain was sequenced within a study of early T cells in non-severe SARS-CoV-2 infection. Looking at the study overall: RNA in bulk from unsorted whole blood was sequenced, and chains were unpaired.

Study-level points and caveats: The matching step, a VDJdb search, favored anti-spike CD8 responses and missed private and CD4 specificities.

Unique molecular identifier tags were affixed to discrete cDNA molecules. MiXCR was run by TCRdb on the 5' RACE reads, yielding one entry per CDR3 protein. The sample includes about 85,000 distinct CDR3 sequences, roughly 14% seen only once; the top ten take about 7.5%. This clonotype was picked up a small number of times. As yet, its antigen is unknown. The CDR3 extends over 13 amino acids. Germline V gene data show CDR1 as SEHNR and CDR2 as FQNEAQ (reference sequence). Trimming removed 5 bases from V and 8 bases from J, with 12 bases in between. Sequences were obtained from whole blood. The source is an adult who was a healthcare worker with PCR-confirmed SARS-CoV-2 infection or an uninfected control (not recorded which). This sequence joins TRBV7-9 and TRBJ2-2; the D call may be TRBD1 or TRBD2 (6 bases each). The CDR3 sequence: CASSPGARGELFF. CDR3 bases: TGTGCCAGCAGCCCGGGGGCTCGTGGGGAGCTGTTTTTT.